Presented here are 6 T cell receptor beta chains from one specimen sequenced in a study of T cells after yellow fever vaccination. MiXCR, applied by TCRdb to the 5' RACE reads, yields one record per CDR3 protein. In the table there are under 500,000 distinct CDR3 sequences, under 20% of which are singletons. Sequenced here: PBMCs, sampled before the yellow fever booster vaccination. The receptors here all came from a man younger than 35 who received the YFV17D yellow fever vaccine.

This clonotype has just a few counts. The chain links TRBV9 to TRBJ2-3, with D perhaps given as TRBD1 or TRBD2 (5 bases each). CDR3 length: 14 residues. In germline, CDR1 is SGDLS, CDR2 YYNGEE. Trimming cost V 6 bases and J 2 bases, with 13 bases left between them. The CDR3 loop is CASTGTDDTDTQYF. The CDR3 DNA reads as TGTGCCAGCACAGGGACGGATGACACAGATACGCAGTATTTT.

The rearrangement joins TRBV21-1 to TRBJ2-7; the D call of TRBD1 is as the table states it, not checked on the DNA. TRBV21-1 is classified as a pseudogene. The CDR3 totals 10 residues. For the CDR3, the DNA is TGTGCCAGCGCCCCGGGGGAGCAGTACGTC. Encoded protein: CASAPGEQYV.

The chain carries TRBV15 and TRBJ1-6; D gene ambiguous. Per germline, CDR1 LNHNV and CDR2 YYDKDF (reference sequence). V was trimmed by 3 bases and J by 6 bases, leaving 9 bases between them. The CDR3 spans 14 residues. The CDR3 here is CATSSTASNSPLHF. Written as DNA, the CDR3 is TGTGCCACCAGCAGCACAGCTAGTAATTCACCCCTCCACTTT.

This clonotype was observed a handful of times. The V call is TRBV6-2 or TRBV6-3, the J call TRBJ1-1; 7 nucleotides agree with TRBD1. CDR1 is MNHEY and CDR2 is SVGEGT in the germline V gene. V trimming: 5 bases; J trimming: 5 bases; junction bases outside the gene matches: 11. The CDR3 consists of 15 residues. Here the CDR3 reads CASSGRQGVGTEAFF. CDR3 bases: TGTGCCAGCAGTGGCCGACAGGGCGTTGGAACTGAAGCTTTCTTT.

This clonotype was found a few times. The chain combines TRBV20-1 with TRBJ2-1, with a weak D call TRBD2 (6 bases). V lost 0 bases and J lost 6, with 21 bases in between. The CDR3 loop spans 17 amino acids. Germline V gene lookup returns CDR1 DFQATT and CDR2 SNEGSKA (reference sequence). CDR3 in DNA: TGCAGTGCTAGAGATTATAGAAGGGACTCCTCGGGCAATGAGCAGTTCTTC. Residues: CSARDYRRDSSGNEQFF.

This clonotype was counted a few times. V is TRBV11-2 and J is TRBJ2-3; TRBD2 aligns across 13 bases. The CDR3 runs 17 residues. J lost 1 base, V lost 8 bases, and 9 bases had no gene match. CDR1 SGHAT and CDR2 FQNNGV come from the germline V gene. Here the CDR3 DNA reads TGTGCCAGCCTGACTAGCGGGGGGTGGAGGGGCACAGATACGCAGTATTTT. It is translated as CASLTSGGWRGTDTQYF.